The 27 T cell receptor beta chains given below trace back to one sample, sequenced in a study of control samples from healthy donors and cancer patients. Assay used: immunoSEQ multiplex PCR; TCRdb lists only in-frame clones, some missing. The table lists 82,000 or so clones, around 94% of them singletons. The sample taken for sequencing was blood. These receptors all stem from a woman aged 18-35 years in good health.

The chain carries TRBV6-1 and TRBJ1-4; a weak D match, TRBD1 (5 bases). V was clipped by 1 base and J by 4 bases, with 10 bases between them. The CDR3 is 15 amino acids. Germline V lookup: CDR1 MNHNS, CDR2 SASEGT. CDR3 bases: TGTGCCAGCAGTGAAGATCCGGGGGTTAATGAAAAACTGTTTTTT. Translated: CASSEDPGVNEKLFF.

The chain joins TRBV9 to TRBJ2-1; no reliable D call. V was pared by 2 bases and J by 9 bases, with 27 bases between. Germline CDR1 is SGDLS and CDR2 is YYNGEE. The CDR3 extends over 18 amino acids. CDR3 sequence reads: CASSVSPTGRSQSPEQFF. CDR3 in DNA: TGTGCCAGCAGCGTCAGTCCCACCGGACGGAGCCAGAGCCCTGAGCAGTTCTTC.

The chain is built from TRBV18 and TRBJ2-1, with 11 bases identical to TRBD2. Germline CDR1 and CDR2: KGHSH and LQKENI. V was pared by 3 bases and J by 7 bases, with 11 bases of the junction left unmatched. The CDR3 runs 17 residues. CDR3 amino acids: CASSPGTSGSWGNEQFF. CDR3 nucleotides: TGTGCCAGCTCACCCGGGACTAGCGGATCTTGGGGGAATGAGCAGTTCTTC.

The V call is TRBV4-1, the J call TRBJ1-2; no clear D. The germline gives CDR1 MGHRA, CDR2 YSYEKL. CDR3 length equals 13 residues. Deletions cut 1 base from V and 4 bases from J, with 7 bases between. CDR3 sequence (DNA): TGCGCCAGCAGCCAAGGAATAGCCTATGGCTACACCTTC. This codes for CASSQGIAYGYTF.

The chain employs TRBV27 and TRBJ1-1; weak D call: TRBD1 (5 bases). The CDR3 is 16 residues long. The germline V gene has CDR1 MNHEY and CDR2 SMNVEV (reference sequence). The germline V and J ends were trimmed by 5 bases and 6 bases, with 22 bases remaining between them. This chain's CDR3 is CASSTTRDSRRAEAFF. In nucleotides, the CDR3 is TGTGCCAGCAGTACTACCCGCGACAGCAGGAGGGCTGAAGCTTTCTTT.

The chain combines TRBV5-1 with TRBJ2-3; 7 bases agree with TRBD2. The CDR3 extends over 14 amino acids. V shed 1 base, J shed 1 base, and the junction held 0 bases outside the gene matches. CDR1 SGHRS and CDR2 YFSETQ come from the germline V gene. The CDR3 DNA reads TGCGCCAGCAGCTTGCTAGCGGGCACAGATACGCAGTATTTT. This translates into CASSLLAGTDTQYF.

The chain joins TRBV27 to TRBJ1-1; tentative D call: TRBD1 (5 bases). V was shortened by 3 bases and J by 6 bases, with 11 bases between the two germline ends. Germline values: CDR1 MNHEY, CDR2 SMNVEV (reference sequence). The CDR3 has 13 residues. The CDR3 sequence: CASSLRGSAEAFF. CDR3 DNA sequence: TGTGCCAGCAGTTTGCGGGGGTCGGCTGAAGCTTTCTTT.

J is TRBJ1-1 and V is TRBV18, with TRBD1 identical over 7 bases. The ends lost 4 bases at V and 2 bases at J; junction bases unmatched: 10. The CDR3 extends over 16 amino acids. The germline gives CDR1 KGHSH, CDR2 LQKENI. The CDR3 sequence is CASSQNPGQTNTEAFF. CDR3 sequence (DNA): TGTGCCAGCTCACAGAATCCGGGACAGACTAACACTGAAGCTTTCTTT.

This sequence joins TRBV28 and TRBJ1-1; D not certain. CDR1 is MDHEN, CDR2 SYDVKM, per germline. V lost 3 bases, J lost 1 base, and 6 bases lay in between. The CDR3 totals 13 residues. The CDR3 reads CASSFGWNTEAFF. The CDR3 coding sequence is TGTGCCAGCAGTTTCGGGTGGAACACTGAAGCTTTCTTT.

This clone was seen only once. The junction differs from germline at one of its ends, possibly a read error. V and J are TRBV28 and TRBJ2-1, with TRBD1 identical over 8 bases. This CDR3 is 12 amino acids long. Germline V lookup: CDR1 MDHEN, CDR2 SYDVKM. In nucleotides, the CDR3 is TGTGCCAGCAGTCGGACAGGGCATCATGACGTCTTC. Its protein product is CASSRTGHHDVF.

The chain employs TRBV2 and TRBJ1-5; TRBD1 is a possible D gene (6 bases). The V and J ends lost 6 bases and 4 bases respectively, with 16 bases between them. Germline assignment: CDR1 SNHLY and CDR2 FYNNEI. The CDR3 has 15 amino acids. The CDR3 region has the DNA TGTGCCAGCAGCTCAAGTGGGACACGGAATCAGCCCCAGCATTTT. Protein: CASSSSGTRNQPQHF.

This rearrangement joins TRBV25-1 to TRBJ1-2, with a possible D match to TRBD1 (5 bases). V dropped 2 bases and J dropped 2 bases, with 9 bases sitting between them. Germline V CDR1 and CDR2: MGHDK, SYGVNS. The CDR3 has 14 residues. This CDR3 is CASSEPTENYGYTF. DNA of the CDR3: TGTGCCAGCAGTGAACCGACAGAGAACTATGGCTACACCTTC.

The CDR3 DNA reads as TGTGCCAGCAGCTTGGCCGGAGGACAGGGGGCCTACGAGCAGTACTTC. It codes for CASSLAGGQGAYEQYF. The chain couples TRBV5-4 to TRBJ2-7, with TRBD1 matching over 10 bases. CDR1 and CDR2 from the germline V gene are SGHNT and YYREEE (reference sequence). With V trimmed by 0 bases and J by 2 bases, 5 bases remained unmatched. CDR3 length: 16 amino acids.

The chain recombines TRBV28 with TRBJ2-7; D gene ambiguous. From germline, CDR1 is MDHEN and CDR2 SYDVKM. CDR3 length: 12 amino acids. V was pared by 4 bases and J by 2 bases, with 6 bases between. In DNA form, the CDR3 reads TGTGCCAGCAGTTCTATTCCCTACGAGCAGTACTTC. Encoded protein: CASSSIPYEQYF.

CDR3 sequence reads: CASSFGGAWGNQPQHF. CDR3 coding DNA: TGTGCCAGCAGTTTTGGAGGGGCGTGGGGTAATCAGCCCCAGCATTTT. V usage is TRBV28 and J usage is TRBJ1-5; a possible D gene is TRBD1 (5 bases). The CDR3 runs 16 residues. V was cut by 3 bases and J by 4 bases, with 16 bases left in between. CDR1 MDHEN and CDR2 SYDVKM come from the germline V gene.

The CDR3 is CASWGQTNQPQHF. CDR3 in DNA: TGTGCCAGTTGGGGACAGACTAATCAGCCCCAGCATTTT. The rearrangement uses TRBV19 and TRBJ1-5; 7 positions agree with TRBD1. Germline lookup yields CDR1 LNHDA and CDR2 SQIVND (reference sequence). J lost 4 bases, V lost 8 bases, and 5 bases had no gene match. The CDR3 has 13 amino acids.

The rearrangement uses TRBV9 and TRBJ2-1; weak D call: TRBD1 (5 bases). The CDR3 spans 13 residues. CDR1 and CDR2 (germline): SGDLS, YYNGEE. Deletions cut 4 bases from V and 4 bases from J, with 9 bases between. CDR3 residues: CASSLNRYNEQFF. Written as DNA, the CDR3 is TGTGCCAGCAGCCTTAACAGGTACAATGAGCAGTTCTTC.

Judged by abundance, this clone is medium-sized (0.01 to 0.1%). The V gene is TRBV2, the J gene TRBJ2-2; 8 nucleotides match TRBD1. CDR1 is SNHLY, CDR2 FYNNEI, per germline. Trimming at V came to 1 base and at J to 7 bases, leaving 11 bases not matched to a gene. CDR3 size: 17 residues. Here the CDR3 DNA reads TGTGCCAGCAGTGAAGGACAGGGGTGGTCGGATGGCGGGGAGCTGTTTTTT. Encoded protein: CASSEGQGWSDGGELFF.

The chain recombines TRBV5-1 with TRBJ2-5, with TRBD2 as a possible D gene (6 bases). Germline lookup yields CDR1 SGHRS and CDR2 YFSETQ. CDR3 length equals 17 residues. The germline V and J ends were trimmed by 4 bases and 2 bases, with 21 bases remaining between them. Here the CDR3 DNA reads TGCGCCAGCAGCGTGGGAGTCGGGGGAATGCGACAAGAGACCCAGTACTTC. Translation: CASSVGVGGMRQETQYF.

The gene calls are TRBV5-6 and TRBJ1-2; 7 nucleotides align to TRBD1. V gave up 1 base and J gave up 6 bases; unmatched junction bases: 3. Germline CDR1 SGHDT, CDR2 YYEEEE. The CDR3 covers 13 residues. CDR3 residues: CASSLLGGDGYTF. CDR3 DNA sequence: TGTGCCAGCAGCTTGTTAGGGGGCGATGGCTACACCTTC.

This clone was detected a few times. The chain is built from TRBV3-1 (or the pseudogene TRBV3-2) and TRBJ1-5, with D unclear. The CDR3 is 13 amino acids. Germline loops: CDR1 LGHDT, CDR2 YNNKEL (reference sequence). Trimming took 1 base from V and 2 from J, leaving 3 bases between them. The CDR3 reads CASSQGGNQPQHF. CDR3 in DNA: TGTGCCAGCAGCCAAGGGGGCAATCAGCCCCAGCATTTT.

CDR3: CASSPRLGNSNQPQHF. The CDR3 DNA sequence: TGTGCCAGCAGTCCCCGTCTGGGGAATAGCAATCAGCCCCAGCATTTT. The chain recombines TRBV28 with TRBJ1-5; D not resolved. V lost 5 bases to trimming and J lost 0 bases, with 14 bases between them. This CDR3 contains 16 residues. Germline V gives CDR1 MDHEN, CDR2 SYDVKM. The whole variable domain, filled in from reference TRBV28 and TRBJ1-5, reads DVKVTQSSRYLVKRTGEKVFLECVQDMDHENMFWYRQDPGLGLRLIYFSYDVKMKEKGDIPEGYSVSREKKERFSLILESASTNQTSMYLCASSPRLGNSNQPQHFGDGTRLSIL.

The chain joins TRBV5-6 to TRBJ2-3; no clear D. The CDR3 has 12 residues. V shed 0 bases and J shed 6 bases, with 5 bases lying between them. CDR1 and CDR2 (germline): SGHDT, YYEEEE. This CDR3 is CASSLVGDTQYF. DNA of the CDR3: TGTGCCAGCAGCTTGGTGGGGGATACGCAGTATTTT.

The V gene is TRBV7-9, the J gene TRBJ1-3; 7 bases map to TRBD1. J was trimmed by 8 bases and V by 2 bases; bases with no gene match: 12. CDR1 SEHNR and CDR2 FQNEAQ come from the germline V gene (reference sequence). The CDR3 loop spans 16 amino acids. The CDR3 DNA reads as TGTGCCAGCAGCTTATCGTACCGGGACAGTTTTTACACCATATATTTT. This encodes CASSLSYRDSFYTIYF.

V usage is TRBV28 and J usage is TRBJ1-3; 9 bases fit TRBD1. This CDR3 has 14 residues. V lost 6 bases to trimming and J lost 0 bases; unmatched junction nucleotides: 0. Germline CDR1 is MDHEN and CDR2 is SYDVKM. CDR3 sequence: CASRTGGSGNTIYF. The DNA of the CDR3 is TGTGCCAGCAGGACAGGGGGCTCTGGAAACACCATATATTTT.

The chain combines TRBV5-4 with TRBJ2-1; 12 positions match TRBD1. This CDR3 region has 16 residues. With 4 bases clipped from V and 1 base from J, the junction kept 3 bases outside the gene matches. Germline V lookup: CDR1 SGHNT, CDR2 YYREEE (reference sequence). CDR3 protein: CASSKGQGASYNEQFF. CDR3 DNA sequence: TGTGCCAGCAGCAAGGGACAGGGGGCGTCCTACAATGAGCAGTTCTTC. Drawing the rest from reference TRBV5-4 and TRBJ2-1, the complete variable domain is ETGVTQSPTHLIKTRGQQVTLRCSSQSGHNTVSWYQQALGQGPQFIFQYYREEENGRGNFPPRFSGLQFPNYSSELNVNALELDDSALYLCASSKGQGASYNEQFFGPGTRLTVL.

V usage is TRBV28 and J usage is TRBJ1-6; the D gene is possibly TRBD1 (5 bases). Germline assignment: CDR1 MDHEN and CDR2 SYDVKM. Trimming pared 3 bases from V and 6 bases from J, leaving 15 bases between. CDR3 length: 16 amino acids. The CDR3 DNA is TGTGCCAGCAGTTTTGGGGTGGGGACTTTTAATTCACCCCTCCACTTT. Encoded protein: CASSFGVGTFNSPLHF.